Following are 18 T cell receptor beta chains from one sample sequenced in a study of blood T cells in healthy people across ages. Sample-barcoded 5' priming and a J-beta primer mix drove a second PCR of roughly 6 to 12 cycles. TCRdb recomputed calls from the 5' RACE reads with MiXCR, one row per CDR3 protein. The sample lists some 790,000 distinct CDR3 sequences, around 30% seen once, with 17% in the top ten. Sequences were obtained from blood. These TCRs come from a woman over 75 in good health.

The genes are TRBV2 and TRBJ1-6; D is unclear. Germline V gene data show CDR1 as SNHLY and CDR2 as FYNNEI. CDR3 length: 13 residues. The V gene lost 5 bases and the J gene lost 8 bases, with 10 bases spanning the gap. Here the CDR3 reads CASSPSNDSPLHF. The DNA of the CDR3 is TGTGCCAGCAGTCCTTCCAACGATTCACCCCTCCACTTT. The complete variable domain, with remaining parts taken from reference TRBV2 and TRBJ1-6, reads EPEVTQTPSHQVTQMGQEVILRCVPISNHLYFYWYRQILGQKVEFLVSFYNNEISEKSEIFDDQFSVERPDGSNFTLKIRSTKLEDSAMYFCASSPSNDSPLHFGNGTRLTVT.

Many counts were recorded for this clonotype. In DNA form, the CDR3 reads TGTGCCAGCAGCTTGGGGGCCGGGACATTCTCCTACAATGAGCAGTTCTTC. It encodes CASSLGAGTFSYNEQFF. The V and J genes are TRBV5-5 and TRBJ2-1, with a possible D match to TRBD1 (6 bases). This CDR3 is built from 17 residues. Trimming cost V 0 bases and J 0 bases, with 13 bases left between them. Germline CDR1 reads SGHKS; CDR2 reads YYEKEE (reference sequence).

This clonotype appeared many times. The chain links TRBV5-1 to TRBJ1-2; TRBD1 matches 7 bases. Germline V lookup: CDR1 SGHRS, CDR2 YFSETQ. The CDR3 spans 15 residues. The V and J ends lost 3 bases and 4 bases, in that order; junction bases with no gene match: 9. CDR3 DNA: TGCGCCAGCAGCTCGAGGGACAGCGGGACCTATGGCTACACCTTC. Its protein product is CASSSRDSGTYGYTF.

V and J are TRBV6-2 or TRBV6-3 and TRBJ2-5; 11 bases are a match to TRBD2. The CDR3 runs to 17 residues. J gave up 3 bases and V 2 bases, and 8 bases lay outside the gene matches. CDR1 is MNHEY and CDR2 is SVGEGT in the germline V gene. The CDR3 protein is CASSYGYLAGGEETQYF. The DNA for the CDR3 is TGTGCCAGCAGTTACGGTTATCTAGCGGGGGGAGAAGAGACCCAGTACTTC.

This clonotype was seen a few times. V usage is TRBV24-1 and J usage is TRBJ2-3; D uncertain. V lost 7 bases and J lost 4, with 11 bases in between. This CDR3 region has 13 residues. In germline, CDR1 is KGHDR, CDR2 SFDVKD. The CDR3 here is CATRGTGADTQYF. CDR3 nucleotide sequence: TGTGCCACCAGGGGTACTGGAGCAGATACGCAGTATTTT.

This clonotype has a count of ten or more. The CDR3 DNA follows: TGCAGTGCTAGAGACCAGCGGGGGAGAGAGACCCAGTACTTC. It encodes CSARDQRGRETQYF. This chain connects TRBV20-1 to TRBJ2-5, with 8 positions matching TRBD2. The CDR3 has 14 residues. The ends lost 0 bases at V and 4 bases at J; junction bases unmatched: 4. Germline assignment: CDR1 DFQATT and CDR2 SNEGSKA (reference sequence).

This clonotype has ten or more counts. The V and J genes are TRBV12-3 or TRBV12-4 and TRBJ1-2; no firm D call. Deletions cut 6 bases from V and 1 base from J, with 18 bases between. The CDR3 has 16 amino acids. This CDR3 reads CASSQGVVALNYGYTF. CDR3 coding DNA: TGTGCCAGCAGCCAAGGTGTTGTAGCACTTAACTATGGCTACACCTTC.

This clonotype was seen only a few times. The chain has TRBV7-2 and TRBJ2-1, with D perhaps matching TRBD1 (7 bases). The DNA end favors TRBJ2-7, so the J call may be wrong. This CDR3 is built from 16 residues. The germline CDR1 and CDR2 sequences are SGHTA and FQGNSA. CDR3 bases: TGTGCCAGCAGCTTAAACAGGGGAGGCTCCTACAATGAGCAGTACTTC. Protein sequence: CASSLNRGGSYNEQYF.

This clonotype was counted at least ten times. The chain recombines TRBV11-2 with TRBJ2-7; 7 positions agree with TRBD2. V was pared by 1 base and J by 3 bases, with 3 bases of the junction left unmatched. The CDR3 totals 14 residues. CDR1 is SGHAT, CDR2 FQNNGV, per germline. CDR3 nucleotide sequence: TGTGCCAGCAGCTTAGGGGGGGGAGACTACGAGCAGTACTTC. Its protein product is CASSLGGGDYEQYF.

This clonotype occurred many times. The CDR3 DNA sequence: TGTGCCAGCAGCCGCACCCGGGGCGGGTCCTACGAGCAGTACTTC. Translation gives CASSRTRGGSYEQYF. The rearrangement joins TRBV7-8 to TRBJ2-7, with D perhaps TRBD1 or TRBD2 (5 bases each). Germline CDR1 reads SGHVS; CDR2 reads FQNEAQ. Between the trimmed V and J ends, which lost 5 bases and 1 base, there was a span of 15 bases. The CDR3 runs 15 residues.

Regarding this clonotype: A much more abundant neighbour one base away suggests this may be a read error. The rearrangement uses TRBV29-1 and TRBJ2-5, with D tentatively TRBD1 (5 bases). Germline CDR1 and CDR2: SQVTM and ANQGSEA. This CDR3 is built from 12 residues. CDR3: CGVVQVKETQYF. Here the CDR3 DNA reads TGCGGCGTTGTACAGGTGAAAGAGACCCAGTACTTC. Complete variable domain (other parts from reference TRBV29-1 and TRBJ2-5): SAVISQKPSRDICQRGTSLTIQCQVDSQVTMMFWYRQQPGQSLTLIATANQGSEATYESGFVIDKFPISRPNLTFSTLTVSNMSPEDSSIYLCGVVQVKETQYFGPGTRLLVL.

The sample holds many counts of this clonotype. The rearrangement links TRBV6-5 to TRBJ1-2, with D possibly matching TRBD1 (5 bases). The germline CDR1 and CDR2 sequences are MNHEY and SVGAGI. The length of the CDR3 is 11 residues. Trimming took 8 bases from V and 4 from J, leaving 8 bases between them. CDR3 protein: CASGGTYGYTF. For the CDR3, the DNA is TGTGCCAGCGGGGGTACCTATGGCTACACCTTC.

At least ten counts were recorded for this clonotype. The chain combines TRBV15 with TRBJ1-2; D not resolved. Per germline, CDR1 LNHNV and CDR2 YYDKDF (reference sequence). The CDR3 has 12 residues. V dropped 0 bases and J dropped 5 bases, with 4 bases sitting between them. CDR3: CATSRDQYGYTF. DNA for the CDR3: TGTGCCACCAGCAGAGATCAGTATGGCTACACCTTC.

A word on this clonotype: At one end the junction does not follow the germline gene, possibly because of a read error. The chain has TRBV5-1 and TRBJ2-4; weak D call: TRBD2 (6 bases). Germline V CDR1 and CDR2: SGHRS, YFSETQ. The CDR3 is 12 residues long. In DNA form, the CDR3 reads TGCGTCAGCAGCCCACGGGGGAACATTCAGTACTTC. Translation gives CVSSPRGNIQYF.

The V and J genes are TRBV12-3 or TRBV12-4 and TRBJ1-2; D is unresolved. This CDR3 is built from 11 residues. The germline V and J ends were trimmed by 11 bases and 2 bases, with 9 bases remaining between them. This CDR3 is CAARFNYGYTF. In DNA, the CDR3 is TGTGCCGCCCGATTCAACTATGGCTACACCTTC.

For this clonotype: This may stem from a read error, because a much larger clone lies one nucleotide away. The chain combines TRBV20-1 with TRBJ1-2, with 10 bases aligning to TRBD1. Per the germline V gene, CDR1 is DFQATT and CDR2 is SNEGSKA (reference sequence). The CDR3 extends over 11 amino acids. The CDR3 DNA sequence: TGCAGTCCGGGACAGGGGTATGGCCACACCTTC. Its translation: CSPGQGYGHTF.

With respect to this clonotype: Since a much larger clone is just one base distant, this may be a read error. This sequence joins TRBV21-1 and TRBJ2-4. TRBV21-1 is noted as a pseudogene. This CDR3 has 18 amino acids. The CDR3 nucleotides read TGTGCCAGCAACTGCGCTTCAGAATGGGAAAAAGCCAAAAACATTCAGTACTTC. It translates to CASNCASEWEKAKNIQYF.

The chain carries TRBV18 and TRBJ1-4; D is uncertain. Germline CDR1 reads KGHSH; CDR2 reads LQKENI. The CDR3 covers 15 residues. V was clipped by 5 bases and J by 5 bases, with 15 bases between them. The CDR3 protein is CASSSSTTWNEKLFF. The CDR3 nucleotides are TGTGCCAGCTCATCTTCGACAACCTGGAATGAAAAACTGTTTTTT.